The 31 T cell receptor beta chains below were found in one sample sequenced in a study of blood T cell repertoires in COVID-19. Repertoires were generated with immunoSEQ multiplex PCR, while TCRdb's copy carries only in-frame clones and drops some. The table shows 110,000 to 150,000 clones, with around 80% occurring only once. Material: PBMCs or T cells enriched from blood (not recorded which). Source of these receptors: a woman aged 45-59 years who had recovered from COVID-19.

V is TRBV24-1 and J is TRBJ2-2; possible D gene TRBD1, 6 bases. Per the germline V gene, CDR1 is KGHDR and CDR2 is SFDVKD. The V and J ends lost 10 bases and 5 bases respectively, with 10 bases between them. The CDR3 is 12 amino acids. CDR3 bases: TGTGCCACAAGGGGGACGACCGGGGAGCTGTTTTTT. As protein: CATRGTTGELFF.

V usage is TRBV27 and J usage is TRBJ2-7; 9 positions match TRBD2. The germline CDR1 and CDR2 sequences are MNHEY and SMNVEV (reference sequence). The V segment lost 5 bases and the J segment 4 bases; nucleotides outside the gene matches: 6. The CDR3 is made up of 14 amino acids. CDR3 nucleotides: TGTGCCAGCAGTACCGGGACTAGCTGGTACGAGCAGTACTTC. Its translation: CASSTGTSWYEQYF.

This clone was seen just once. The CDR3 is CASSQDLWWGYTF. DNA of the CDR3: TGCGCCAGCAGCCAAGATCTATGGTGGGGCTACACCTTC. V and J are TRBV4-1 and TRBJ1-2, with D hard to call. Trimming shortened V by 0 bases and J by 8 bases, and 10 bases separated the two germline ends. This CDR3 is 13 amino acids long. Germline CDR1 reads MGHRA; CDR2 reads YSYEKL.

CDR3 in amino acids: CASSLGDMGETQYF. The CDR3 nucleotides are TGCGCCAGCAGCTTAGGGGACATGGGAGAGACCCAGTACTTC. This chain links TRBV5-1 with TRBJ2-5, with TRBD1 as a possible D gene (6 bases). CDR1 SGHRS and CDR2 YFSETQ come from the germline V gene. There are 14 residues in the CDR3. V lost 2 bases, J lost 4 bases, and 12 bases lay in between.

This clone showed up just a few times. The chain has TRBV6-5 and TRBJ1-6, with 8 bases aligning to TRBD1. This CDR3 has 15 amino acids. The germline V gene encodes CDR1 MNHEY and CDR2 SVGAGI. J was trimmed by 6 bases and V by 7 bases; bases with no gene match: 8. CDR3: CASIPSGGVNSPLHF. In nucleotides, the CDR3 is TGTGCCAGCATCCCATCAGGGGGCGTTAATTCACCCCTCCACTTT.

This clone was observed a few times. The chain combines TRBV6-5 with TRBJ1-6; TRBD1 is a possible D gene (5 bases). Per germline, CDR1 MNHEY and CDR2 SVGAGI. The V end lost 4 bases, the J end lost 8 bases, and 9 bases lay between the germline ends. The CDR3 consists of 13 residues. As DNA, the CDR3 is TGTGCCAGCAGTTCAGGGTGGGATTCACCCCTCCACTTT. The encoded protein is CASSSGWDSPLHF.

The chain couples TRBV9 to TRBJ1-4, with 8 positions matching TRBD1. CDR1 and CDR2 from the germline V gene are SGDLS and YYNGEE. Trimming took 3 bases from V and 2 from J; bases not matched to a gene: 3. The CDR3 loop spans 15 amino acids. CDR3 loop: CASSATGATNEKLFF. The CDR3 DNA reads TGTGCCAGCAGCGCGACAGGGGCTACTAATGAAAAACTGTTTTTT.

This chain links TRBV4-1 with TRBJ2-5, with D possibly being TRBD1 (5 bases). This CDR3 spans 15 amino acids. Germline CDR1 is MGHRA and CDR2 is YSYEKL. V was shortened by 5 bases and J by 0 bases, with 13 bases between the two germline ends. The CDR3 nucleotides read TGCGCCAGCAGCGTCAGACTGGACAACCAAGAGACCCAGTACTTC. Protein sequence: CASSVRLDNQETQYF.

This chain uses TRBV5-4 with TRBJ1-6; no firm D call. With 7 bases removed from V and 8 bases from J, the gap between germline ends came to 16 bases. Germline values: CDR1 SGHNT, CDR2 YYREEE (reference sequence). The CDR3 covers 14 residues. CDR3 sequence (DNA): TGTGCCAGCTCAGGCGGGATTCGTGATTCACCCCTCCACTTT. Translated: CASSGGIRDSPLHF.

This clone occurred once. CDR3: CASSRRGTYNEQFF. The CDR3 region has the DNA TGTGCCAGCAGCCGGCGGGGGACCTACAATGAGCAGTTCTTC. V and J are TRBV14 and TRBJ2-7; TRBD2 aligns across 7 bases. The DNA end is a closer match to TRBJ2-1, so the J assignment may be wrong. The germline V gene encodes CDR1 SGHDN and CDR2 FVKESK. The CDR3 is made up of 14 amino acids.

This clone was picked up a small number of times. The rearrangement uses TRBV9 and TRBJ2-2; 8 bases align to TRBD1. The CDR3 has 15 residues. Germline CDR1 reads SGDLS; CDR2 reads YYNGEE. J gave up 2 bases and V 5 bases, and 5 bases lay outside the gene matches. The chain's CDR3 is CASSTGGTNTGELFF. In DNA, the CDR3 is TGTGCCAGCAGTACAGGGGGGACAAACACCGGGGAGCTGTTTTTT. The variable domain in full, with the rest retrieved from reference TRBV9 and TRBJ2-2, is DSGVTQTPKHLITATGQRVTLRCSPRSGDLSVYWYQQSLDQGLQFLIQYYNGEERAKGNILERFSAQQFPDLHSELNLSSLELGDSALYFCASSTGGTNTGELFFGEGSRLTVL.

This clone was observed a few times. The rearrangement links TRBV10-3 to TRBJ1-6; possible D gene TRBD1, 6 bases. This CDR3 region has 16 residues. Deletions cut 8 bases from V and 0 bases from J, with 14 bases between. Germline CDR1 reads ENHRY; CDR2 reads SYGVKD. CDR3 DNA: TGTGCCATCGCCAGTCAGGGGAGCTCCTATAATTCACCCCTCCACTTT. Its protein product is CAIASQGSSYNSPLHF.

This clone was detected only once. V usage is TRBV30 and J usage is TRBJ1-1; the D is unclear. Trimming took 1 base from V and 5 from J, leaving 11 bases between them. Germline V CDR1 and CDR2: GTSNPN, SVGIG (reference sequence). The CDR3 consists of 13 residues. Here the CDR3 reads CAWSGLRGTEAFF. The CDR3 bases are TGTGCCTGGAGTGGGCTACGGGGAACTGAAGCTTTCTTT.

There are a few counts of this clone. J is TRBJ1-2 and V is TRBV5-1, with 8 positions matching TRBD1. The CDR3 totals 14 residues. V shed 4 bases, J shed 1 base, and the junction held 3 bases outside the gene matches. Germline CDR1 is SGHRS and CDR2 is YFSETQ. The CDR3 spells CASSVQGVNYGYTF. The CDR3, as DNA: TGCGCCAGCAGCGTACAGGGGGTTAACTATGGCTACACCTTC.

The gene calls are TRBV19 and TRBJ2-1; 9 bases are a match to TRBD2. Germline-derived CDR1 and CDR2 are LNHDA and SQIVND (reference sequence). The V and J ends lost 3 bases and 5 bases, in that order; junction bases with no gene match: 2. There are 14 residues in the CDR3. Here the CDR3 reads CASSMLAGNNEQFF. CDR3 DNA sequence: TGTGCCAGTAGTATGCTAGCGGGGAACAATGAGCAGTTCTTC.

The V and J genes are TRBV28 and TRBJ2-7; 8 nucleotides match TRBD1. The CDR3 consists of 14 residues. V shed 5 bases and J 2 bases; nucleotides not matched to a gene: 5. Germline V gives CDR1 MDHEN, CDR2 SYDVKM. The CDR3 bases are TGTGCCAGCAGTCCTGGGACAGGCGCCTACGAGCAGTACTTC. This codes for CASSPGTGAYEQYF.

The V gene is TRBV2, the J gene TRBJ1-4; 7 bases map to TRBD1. The CDR3 length is 13 residues. Per the germline V gene, CDR1 is SNHLY and CDR2 is FYNNEI. With V trimmed by 8 bases and J by 6 bases, 6 bases remained unmatched. CDR3 in DNA: TGTGCCAGCGTTCCCGGGACAGATGAAAAACTGTTTTTT. It is translated as CASVPGTDEKLFF.

The V gene is TRBV7-9, the J gene TRBJ2-1, with 8 nucleotides matching TRBD1. Germline CDR1 and CDR2: SEHNR and FQNEAQ (reference sequence). With V trimmed by 1 base and J by 5 bases, 10 bases remained unmatched. This CDR3 is built from 17 residues. CDR3 sequence: CASSLGHSGGLDNEQFF. The CDR3 coding sequence is TGTGCCAGCAGCTTAGGTCATTCAGGGGGCTTGGACAATGAGCAGTTCTTC.

J is TRBJ2-3 and V is TRBV28, with 14 nucleotides matching TRBD2. V gave up 3 bases and J gave up 5 bases; unmatched junction bases: 4. Germline V gene sequence: CDR1 MDHEN, CDR2 SYDVKM. This CDR3 is built from 16 residues. CDR3: CASSFGTSGGGDTQYF. The DNA of the CDR3 is TGTGCCAGCAGTTTTGGGACTAGCGGGGGAGGAGATACGCAGTATTTT.

The chain uses TRBV28 and TRBJ2-7, with a tentative D call TRBD1 (6 bases). Germline assignment: CDR1 MDHEN and CDR2 SYDVKM. This CDR3 contains 13 residues. Trimming pared 5 bases from V and 4 bases from J, leaving 12 bases between. CDR3 coding DNA: TGTGCCAGCAGTCCCCAGGACAGTTACGAGCAGTACGTC. It codes for CASSPQDSYEQYV.

The V call is TRBV7-9, the J call TRBJ1-6; D uncertain. The CDR3 is 13 amino acids. Trimming pared 5 bases from V and 13 bases from J, leaving 15 bases between. Germline V gene lookup returns CDR1 SEHNR and CDR2 FQNEAQ (reference sequence). The DNA of the CDR3 is TGTGCCAGCAGCCCAGACCAAGCGAGGCCCCTCCACTTT. Translation gives CASSPDQARPLHF.

The CDR3 nucleotides are TGTGCCAGCCCCTGGGGCCTCACCGGGGAGCTGTTTTTT. Its translation: CASPWGLTGELFF. The chain has TRBV5-8 and TRBJ2-2; TRBD1 might be the D (5 bases). From germline, CDR1 is SGHTS and CDR2 YDEGEE. V lost 7 bases, J lost 4 bases, and 11 bases lay in between. The length of the CDR3 is 13 residues.

This chain links TRBV3-1 (or the pseudogene TRBV3-2) with TRBJ1-2; D is ambiguous. Per the germline V gene, CDR1 is LGHDT and CDR2 is YNNKEL (reference sequence). V lost 8 bases to trimming and J lost 1 base, with 8 bases between them. This CDR3 contains 12 residues. For the CDR3, the DNA is TGTGCCAGCCACCACATTAACTATGGCTACACCTTC. This encodes CASHHINYGYTF.

The chain is built from TRBV24-1 and TRBJ2-2; the match to TRBD1 covers 7 bases. With 12 bases clipped from V and 2 bases from J, the junction kept 8 bases outside the gene matches. Germline-derived CDR1 and CDR2 are KGHDR and SFDVKD. CDR3 length: 14 residues. The CDR3 DNA reads as TGTGCCGCTGCCGGGACAGTCAACACCGGGGAGCTGTTTTTT. This gives the protein CAAAGTVNTGELFF.

The V and J genes are TRBV2 and TRBJ1-2, with no clear D. The length of the CDR3 is 13 residues. Trimming cost V 4 bases and J 10 bases, with 16 bases left between them. Germline V CDR1 and CDR2: SNHLY, FYNNEI. The CDR3 reads CASSATPLAIYTF. CDR3 bases: TGTGCCAGCAGTGCCACCCCGCTAGCGATCTACACCTTC.

This clone was counted a single time. V gene TRBV9 combines with J gene TRBJ2-2; D is possibly TRBD2 (7 bases). The CDR3 is 16 amino acids. Germline CDR1 is SGDLS and CDR2 is YYNGEE. V lost 3 bases and J lost 7, with 19 bases in between. Here the CDR3 reads CASSEKGGTSHGELFF. CDR3 DNA sequence: TGTGCCAGCAGCGAAAAGGGGGGGACCTCGCACGGGGAGCTGTTTTTT.

The CDR3 loop is CASSFDSQTGGYTF. The CDR3 DNA sequence: TGTGCCAGCAGCTTCGACAGCCAAACAGGGGGCTACACCTTC. The V gene is TRBV5-4, the J gene TRBJ1-2; a weak D match, TRBD1 (6 bases). The CDR3 has 14 amino acids. Germline V gene data show CDR1 as SGHNT and CDR2 as YYREEE (reference sequence). V gave up 2 bases and J gave up 8 bases, with 16 bases separating them.

The rearrangement joins TRBV19 to TRBJ2-2, with D unresolved. The CDR3 length is 15 residues. V was shortened by 11 bases and J by 4 bases, with 20 bases between the two germline ends. The V gene's germline CDR1 is LNHDA and CDR2 SQIVND (reference sequence). CDR3 nucleotides: TGTGCCGTACTCTCCCCTCGGAGCCGCACCGGGGAGCTGTTTTTT. The encoded protein is CAVLSPRSRTGELFF. Supplemented by reference TRBV19 and TRBJ2-2, the full variable domain reads DGGITQSPKYLFRKEGQNVTLSCEQNLNHDAMYWYRQDPGQGLRLIYYSQIVNDFQKGDIAEGYSVSREKKESFPLTVTSAQKNPTAFYLCAVLSPRSRTGELFFGEGSRLTVL.

The genes are TRBV28 and TRBJ1-1; TRBD1 agrees at 8 bases. Germline V CDR1 and CDR2: MDHEN, SYDVKM. J gave up 1 base and V 4 bases, and 2 bases lay outside the gene matches. The CDR3 contains 14 residues. CDR3 bases: TGTGCCAGCAGTTCGACAGGGGCGAACACTGAAGCTTTCTTT. As protein: CASSSTGANTEAFF.

V gene TRBV19 combines with J gene TRBJ2-1; 8 positions match TRBD2. This CDR3 spans 16 amino acids. Germline CDR1 LNHDA, CDR2 SQIVND (reference sequence). Losses at the gene ends were 5 bases for V and 4 bases for J; bases not matched to a gene: 10. CDR3 in amino acids: CASSLDSGAPYNEQFF. The CDR3 region has the DNA TGTGCCAGTAGTCTCGATAGCGGGGCACCTTACAATGAGCAGTTCTTC.

The chain uses TRBV5-4 and TRBJ2-3, with 12 bases fitting TRBD2. Germline CDR1 SGHNT, CDR2 YYREEE (reference sequence). With V trimmed by 0 bases and J by 0 bases, 5 bases remained unmatched. There are 18 residues in the CDR3. CDR3 protein: CASSLGLAGDTSTDTQYF. In DNA, the CDR3 is TGTGCCAGCAGCTTGGGACTAGCGGGGGACACTAGCACAGATACGCAGTATTTT.